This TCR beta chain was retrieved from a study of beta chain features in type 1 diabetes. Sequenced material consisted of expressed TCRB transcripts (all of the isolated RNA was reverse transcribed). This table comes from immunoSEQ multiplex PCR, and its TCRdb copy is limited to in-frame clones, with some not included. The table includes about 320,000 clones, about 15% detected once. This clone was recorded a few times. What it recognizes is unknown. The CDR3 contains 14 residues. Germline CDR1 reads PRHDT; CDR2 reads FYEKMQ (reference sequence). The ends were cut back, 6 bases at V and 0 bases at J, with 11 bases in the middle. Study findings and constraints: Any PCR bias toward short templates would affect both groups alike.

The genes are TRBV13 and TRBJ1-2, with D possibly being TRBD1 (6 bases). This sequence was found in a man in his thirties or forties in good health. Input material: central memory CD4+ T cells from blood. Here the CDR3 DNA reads TGTGCCAGCAGGAGGACAGAGACTAACTATGGCTACACCTTC. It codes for CASRRTETNYGYTF.